One sample yielded the 32 T cell receptor beta chains listed below, sequenced in a study of cytomegalovirus exposure and HLA in healthy donors. The PCR employed 60 Vbeta primers together with 13 Jbeta primers. TCRdb's table, derived via immunoSEQ multiplex PCR, lists solely in-frame clones and lacks some. This sample has 110,000 or so clones, with 67% found just once. Sequencing used PBMCs. The receptors derive from a young man in good health and CMV-seropositive.

DNA for the CDR3: TGTGCCAGCAGCCGGAGCATGAGGAGGATTAATGAAAAACTGTTTTTT. It specifies CASSRSMRRINEKLFF. V and J are TRBV28 and TRBJ1-4; D not resolved. In germline, CDR1 is MDHEN, CDR2 SYDVKM. This CDR3 is built from 16 residues. The V and J ends lost 6 bases and 4 bases respectively, with 18 bases between them. The full variable domain, in which reference TRBV28 and TRBJ1-4 provide the parts outside the CDR3, is DVKVTQSSRYLVKRTGEKVFLECVQDMDHENMFWYRQDPGLGLRLIYFSYDVKMKEKGDIPEGYSVSREKKERFSLILESASTNQTSMYLCASSRSMRRINEKLFFGSGTQLSVL.

The V gene is TRBV6-1, the J gene TRBJ2-1; TRBD2 matches 12 bases. With V trimmed by 6 bases and J by 9 bases, 6 bases remained unmatched. Germline-derived CDR1 and CDR2 are MNHNS and SASEGT. CDR3 length: 14 residues. CDR3 protein: CASRKGLAGVEQFF. CDR3 bases: TGTGCCAGCAGAAAGGGACTAGCGGGTGTTGAGCAGTTCTTC.

This clone was counted at least ten times. The chain links TRBV5-6 to TRBJ1-1; possible D gene TRBD1, 6 bases. Germline assignment: CDR1 SGHDT and CDR2 YYEEEE. This CDR3 has 15 residues. The V end lost 6 bases, the J end lost 1 base, and 16 bases lay between the germline ends. CDR3 nucleotides: TGTGCCAGCACCCCGGTAGGGACACCGAACACTGAAGCTTTCTTT. Translation gives CASTPVGTPNTEAFF.

The genes are TRBV6-5 and TRBJ2-5; 12 nucleotides line up with TRBD2. Near its end, the DNA agrees better with TRBJ2-7, so the J call may be wrong. CDR3 length equals 16 residues. In germline, CDR1 is MNHEY, CDR2 SVGAGI. The CDR3 DNA sequence: TGTGCCAGCAGTTACTCGAGAACTAGCGGGGGGTACGAGCAGTACTTC. This encodes CASSYSRTSGGYEQYF.

The V call is TRBV7-7, the J call TRBJ1-1, with D possibly being TRBD1 (5 bases). The CDR3 loop spans 15 amino acids. V lost 3 bases to trimming and J lost 3 bases, with 14 bases between them. Germline loops: CDR1 SSHAT, CDR2 FNYEAQ (reference sequence). This CDR3 reads CASSFLRGGDTEAFF. CDR3 DNA: TGTGCCAGCAGCTTTTTGCGGGGGGGGGACACTGAAGCTTTCTTT.

This rearrangement joins TRBV6-1 to TRBJ2-5; D might be TRBD2 (6 bases). The CDR3 covers 14 residues. Per germline, CDR1 MNHNS and CDR2 SASEGT. The V end lost 3 bases, the J end lost 2 bases, and 10 bases lay between the germline ends. The CDR3 bases are TGTGCCAGCAGTGACGGACTAAAACAAGAGACCCAGTACTTC. Translation gives CASSDGLKQETQYF.

The chain couples TRBV2 to TRBJ1-1; tentative D call: TRBD1 (6 bases). Per the germline V gene, CDR1 is SNHLY and CDR2 is FYNNEI. This CDR3 spans 16 amino acids. V lost 4 bases and J lost 1, with 16 bases in between. This CDR3 is CASSGPLLQGNTEAFF. The CDR3 bases are TGTGCCAGCAGTGGGCCCCTTTTACAGGGGAACACTGAAGCTTTCTTT.

This chain uses TRBV5-4 with TRBJ1-4; tentative D call: TRBD1 (6 bases). The germline CDR1 and CDR2 sequences are SGHNT and YYREEE (reference sequence). CDR3 length: 16 amino acids. Trimming stripped 4 bases from V and 0 bases from J, with 13 bases between. CDR3 amino acids: CASSLRTAATNEKLFF. Here the CDR3 DNA reads TGTGCCAGCAGCCTCAGGACAGCTGCAACTAATGAAAAACTGTTTTTT.

The genes are TRBV15 and TRBJ2-5; a weak D match, TRBD2 (6 bases). Trimming took 3 bases from V and 13 from J, leaving 15 bases between them. This CDR3 is built from 12 residues. Germline CDR1 and CDR2: LNHNV and YYDKDF (reference sequence). CDR3 in amino acids: CATSSALGGPYF. In nucleotides, the CDR3 is TGTGCCACCAGCAGCGCTCTCGGGGGTCCGTACTTC. The variable domain in full, with the rest retrieved from reference TRBV15 and TRBJ2-5, is DAMVIQNPRYQVTQFGKPVTLSCSQTLNHNVMYWYQQKSSQAPKLLFHYYDKDFNNEADTPDNFQSRRPNTSFCFLDIRSPGLGDTAMYLCATSSALGGPYFGPGTRLLVL.

This clone has a handful of counts. This sequence joins TRBV9 and TRBJ2-5, with 10 bases identical to TRBD1. In germline, CDR1 is SGDLS, CDR2 YYNGEE. This CDR3 has 14 amino acids. With V trimmed by 4 bases and J by 5 bases, 5 bases remained unmatched. The CDR3 loop reads CASSSRTGGETQYF. DNA of the CDR3: TGTGCCAGCAGCTCACGGACAGGGGGGGAGACCCAGTACTTC.

The chain employs TRBV18 and TRBJ1-1; the D is unclear. The CDR3 has 15 residues. CDR1 and CDR2 (germline): KGHSH, LQKENI. V lost 2 bases and J lost 5, with 15 bases in between. Written as DNA, the CDR3 is TGTGCCAGCTCACCAAGCGCAGACGGAAAAACTGAAGCTTTCTTT. Its translation: CASSPSADGKTEAFF.

The chain is built from TRBV28 and TRBJ1-6; the match to TRBD1 covers 7 bases. CDR1 and CDR2 (germline): MDHEN, SYDVKM. V was clipped by 3 bases and J by 11 bases; unmatched bases: 1. The CDR3 contains 12 residues. The CDR3 reads CASSFRGAPLHF. The CDR3, as DNA: TGTGCCAGCAGTTTCAGGGGGGCACCCCTCCACTTT.

The chain couples TRBV4-1 to TRBJ2-5, with 7 nucleotides matching TRBD1. Germline V gives CDR1 MGHRA, CDR2 YSYEKL. The ends lost 4 bases at V and 7 bases at J; junction bases unmatched: 12. This CDR3 spans 15 amino acids. CDR3 coding DNA: TGCGCCAGCAGCCCCGTAATACAGGGGCGAGGGACCCAGTACTTC. Protein sequence: CASSPVIQGRGTQYF.

The chain combines TRBV7-9 with TRBJ2-5, with D uncertain. V was pared by 1 base and J by 0 bases, with 9 bases between. CDR3 length equals 15 residues. Germline V gives CDR1 SEHNR, CDR2 FQNEAQ (reference sequence). CDR3 protein: CASSLGRWYQETQYF. CDR3 bases: TGTGCCAGCAGCTTAGGCAGGTGGTACCAAGAGACCCAGTACTTC.

The V and J genes are TRBV4-2 and TRBJ1-6, with D perhaps TRBD1 (6 bases). The CDR3 runs 19 residues. Germline V lookup: CDR1 LGHNA, CDR2 YNFKEQ. The V end was cut by 0 bases, the J end by 4 bases, with 19 bases between. The CDR3 reads CASSQDWGGRGGYNSPLHF. For the CDR3, the DNA is TGTGCCAGCAGCCAAGATTGGGGGGGGCGCGGGGGTTATAATTCACCCCTCCACTTT.

V gene TRBV4-1 combines with J gene TRBJ2-3; perhaps TRBD2 as D (5 bases). The CDR3 is made up of 14 amino acids. From germline, CDR1 is MGHRA and CDR2 YSYEKL. V was trimmed by 4 bases and J by 0 bases, leaving 8 bases between them. The CDR3 bases are TGCGCCAGCAGCCGAGCGGTAAGCACAGATACGCAGTATTTT. This gives the protein CASSRAVSTDTQYF.

A few counts support this clone. In DNA form, the CDR3 reads TGTGCCAGCAGCTTAGATCCGGGTCCCCCGCCCAACTATGGCTACACCTTC. Translation gives CASSLDPGPPPNYGYTF. The chain joins TRBV7-2 to TRBJ1-2; D gene uncertain. The germline V gene encodes CDR1 SGHTA and CDR2 FQGNSA. The ends were cut back, 1 base at V and 2 bases at J, with 17 bases in the middle. This CDR3 region has 17 residues.

The chain carries TRBV4-1 and TRBJ1-6; 9 bases match TRBD1. Germline CDR1 and CDR2: MGHRA and YSYEKL. The J segment lost 13 bases and the V segment lost 3 bases, leaving 10 bases of the junction unmatched. This CDR3 region has 15 residues. The CDR3 bases are TGCGCCAGCAGCCAGACCGGGACAGGGCATCAGCCCCTCCACTTT. It translates to CASSQTGTGHQPLHF.

The rearrangement uses TRBV4-2 and TRBJ1-1; TRBD1 agrees at 12 bases. The CDR3 totals 17 residues. Unmatched junction bases numbered 9, after V lost 4 bases and J lost 3 bases. Germline assignment: CDR1 LGHNA and CDR2 YNFKEQ. CDR3 sequence: CASSPAGTGGWDTEAFF. Here the CDR3 DNA reads TGTGCCAGCAGCCCCGCCGGGACAGGGGGCTGGGACACTGAAGCTTTCTTT.

The sample holds a few counts of this clone. As DNA, the CDR3 is TGTGCCAGCTCACCGGTGACAGGGTCCGGCGGGGAGCTGTTTTTT. As protein: CASSPVTGSGGELFF. The chain joins TRBV18 to TRBJ2-2, with TRBD1 matching 7 bases. The CDR3 spans 15 residues. CDR1 and CDR2 (germline): KGHSH, LQKENI. With V trimmed by 3 bases and J by 7 bases, 8 bases remained unmatched.

V is TRBV2 and J is TRBJ2-5, with D perhaps matching TRBD2 (5 bases). Trimming cost V 3 bases and J 2 bases, with 7 bases left between them. Germline V CDR1 and CDR2: SNHLY, FYNNEI. CDR3 length: 13 residues. CDR3 in DNA: TGTGCCAGCAGTGAGAGGGAGCAAGAGACCCAGTACTTC. It specifies CASSEREQETQYF.

The genes are TRBV11-2 and TRBJ2-7, with a tentative D call TRBD2 (7 bases). The CDR3 has 17 residues. The V gene's germline CDR1 is SGHAT and CDR2 FQNNGV. Trimming left V 1 base short and J 0 bases short, with 16 bases between. CDR3 protein: CASSLGSGGLSSYEQYV. The DNA of the CDR3 is TGTGCCAGCAGCTTAGGATCCGGGGGGCTGAGCTCCTACGAGCAGTACGTC.

This clone appeared a few times. V and J are TRBV29-1 and TRBJ2-1; the match to TRBD2 covers 9 bases. The CDR3 length is 14 residues. Germline CDR1 is SQVTM and CDR2 is ANQGSEA. V shed 0 bases and J 10 bases; nucleotides not matched to a gene: 7. CDR3 sequence reads: CSVEDAGGAGEQFF. The DNA of the CDR3 is TGCAGCGTTGAAGATGCGGGGGGGGCAGGGGAGCAGTTCTTC.

This sequence joins TRBV6-5 and TRBJ2-2; 10 bases fit TRBD1. This CDR3 has 15 amino acids. Germline loops: CDR1 MNHEY, CDR2 SVGAGI. V gave up 6 bases and J gave up 3 bases; unmatched junction bases: 4. The CDR3 nucleotides read TGTGCCAGCAGATGGGACAGGGGCTACACCGGGGAGCTGTTTTTT. Encoded protein: CASRWDRGYTGELFF.

The chain combines TRBV28 with TRBJ2-3, with 7 bases matching TRBD2. Per the germline V gene, CDR1 is MDHEN and CDR2 is SYDVKM. This CDR3 has 15 amino acids. Germline trimming cut 2 bases from V and 4 bases from J; bases unmatched to any gene: 6. CDR3 nucleotides: TGTGCCAGCAGTTTAGTACTAGCGATCGCAGATACGCAGTATTTT. It translates to CASSLVLAIADTQYF.

The table lists this clone with a few counts. This rearrangement joins TRBV28 to TRBJ1-1; no definite D call. The CDR3 is made up of 14 amino acids. Germline V CDR1 and CDR2: MDHEN, SYDVKM. Between the trimmed V and J ends, which lost 3 bases and 4 bases, there was a span of 12 bases. The DNA of the CDR3 is TGTGCCAGCAGTTTTTTGGAGGAGATCACTGAAGCTTTCTTT. It yields the protein CASSFLEEITEAFF.

The rearrangement joins TRBV30 to TRBJ1-5; TRBD1 might be the D (5 bases). V was shortened by 7 bases and J by 2 bases, with 12 bases between the two germline ends. CDR3 size: 13 residues. Germline CDR1 reads GTSNPN; CDR2 reads SVGIG (reference sequence). CDR3 sequence: CAFKSGGNQPQHF. CDR3 coding DNA: TGTGCCTTCAAATCGGGGGGCAATCAGCCCCAGCATTTT.

V and J are TRBV7-9 and TRBJ1-1, with D tentatively TRBD1 (6 bases). Trimming left V 5 bases short and J 7 bases short, with 11 bases between. This CDR3 has 12 residues. Per the germline V gene, CDR1 is SEHNR and CDR2 is FQNEAQ (reference sequence). CDR3 sequence reads: CASSHRAHEAFF. The CDR3 DNA is TGTGCCAGCAGCCACAGGGCTCATGAAGCTTTCTTT.

This clone was recorded a few times. The chain couples TRBV28 to TRBJ2-5; tentatively, D is TRBD1 (6 bases). The CDR3 is made up of 15 amino acids. Trimming took 5 bases from V and 0 from J, leaving 13 bases between them. Germline V gene data show CDR1 as MDHEN and CDR2 as SYDVKM. This CDR3 is CASSIRDNYQETQYF. The CDR3 coding sequence is TGTGCCAGCAGTATCCGGGACAACTACCAAGAGACCCAGTACTTC. Variable domain in full (rest from reference TRBV28 and TRBJ2-5): DVKVTQSSRYLVKRTGEKVFLECVQDMDHENMFWYRQDPGLGLRLIYFSYDVKMKEKGDIPEGYSVSREKKERFSLILESASTNQTSMYLCASSIRDNYQETQYFGPGTRLLVL.

A note on this clone: An end of the junction does not agree with germline; a read error may underlie this. Written as DNA, the CDR3 is TGTGCCAGCAGATTATCGACAGGGGCGAACACTGAAGCTTTCTTT. This encodes CASRLSTGANTEAFF. V is TRBV28 and J is TRBJ1-1, with TRBD1 matching 8 bases. Looked up from germline, CDR1 is MDHEN and CDR2 is SYDVKM. The CDR3 runs 15 residues. Combining the CDR3 with reference TRBV28 and TRBJ1-1 gives the whole variable domain DVKVTQSSRYLVKRTGEKVFLECVQDMDHENMFWYRQDPGLGLRLIYFSYDVKMKEKGDIPEGYSVSREKKERFSLILESASTNQTSMYLCASRLSTGANTEAFFGQGTRLTVV.

The CDR3 DNA sequence: TGTGCCAGCACTATGGACAGGGTTCAGCCCCAGCATTTT. This translates into CASTMDRVQPQHF. The chain carries TRBV6-1 and TRBJ1-5, with TRBD1 identical over 8 bases. CDR1 is MNHNS and CDR2 is SASEGT in the germline V gene. This CDR3 is 13 amino acids long. Trimming cost V 7 bases and J 6 bases; bases outside gene matches: 5.

V and J are TRBV21-1 and TRBJ2-6; the listed D gene, TRBD2, was not tested against the DNA. TRBV21-1 is annotated as a pseudogene. The CDR3 runs to 15 residues. CDR3 residues: CASTNPCSGANVLTF. Written as DNA, the CDR3 is TGTGCCAGCACCAACCCTTGCTCTGGGGCCAACGTCCTGACTTTC.